Below, 16 T cell receptor beta chains from the same sample are listed, as sequenced in a study of CD8+ T cells in alopecia areata. As for treatment: oral pan-JAK inhibitor, 5-10 mg twice daily. Extracted RNA was reverse transcribed, and the resulting cDNA served as sequencing template. The repertoire was sequenced with immunoSEQ multiplex PCR; TCRdb's copy has only in-frame clones and lacks some. The sample consists of about 170,000 clones, roughly 60% of them appearing once. The sequenced sample was CD4+ T cells sorted from blood, obtained at approximately week 56, from a patient treated with tofacitinib. The receptors shown here come from a human donor with alopecia areata.

V usage is TRBV29-1 and J usage is TRBJ1-1; TRBD1 agrees at 8 bases. J lost 1 base, V lost 4 bases, and 2 bases had no gene match. The CDR3 has 13 residues. CDR1 and CDR2 from the germline V gene are SQVTM and ANQGSEA. CDR3 sequence reads: CSVGTGTNTEAFF. The CDR3 DNA follows: TGCAGCGTTGGGACAGGGACGAACACTGAAGCTTTCTTT.

This chain connects TRBV15 to TRBJ1-1; D is possibly TRBD1 (6 bases). V shed 5 bases and J shed 7 bases, with 23 bases lying between them. Germline V lookup: CDR1 LNHNV, CDR2 YYDKDF (reference sequence). The length of the CDR3 is 16 residues. The CDR3 DNA sequence: TGTGCCACCAGCTTCTCACAGGGAGGCTCTATCAGTGAAGCTTTCTTT. As protein: CATSFSQGGSISEAFF.

This clone was recorded a few times. The chain has TRBV6-5 and TRBJ1-5; D possibly corresponds to TRBD1 (6 bases). There are 15 residues in the CDR3. V was clipped by 6 bases and J by 4 bases, with 16 bases between them. Looked up from germline, CDR1 is MNHEY and CDR2 is SVGAGI. CDR3 region: CASRNRDTGNQPQHF. As DNA, the CDR3 is TGTGCCAGCAGAAACAGGGACACTGGGAATCAGCCCCAGCATTTT.

This chain links TRBV29-1 with TRBJ1-1, with TRBD1 identical over 9 bases. Germline assignment: CDR1 SQVTM and CDR2 ANQGSEA. CDR3 length equals 15 residues. Trimming took 2 bases from V and 2 from J; bases not matched to a gene: 6. As DNA, the CDR3 is TGCAGCGTTGAAAAAGGGGACAGGGATAACACTGAAGCTTTCTTT. Translation: CSVEKGDRDNTEAFF. The full variable domain, in which reference TRBV29-1 and TRBJ1-1 provide the parts outside the CDR3, is SAVISQKPSRDICQRGTSLTIQCQVDSQVTMMFWYRQQPGQSLTLIATANQGSEATYESGFVIDKFPISRPNLTFSTLTVSNMSPEDSSIYLCSVEKGDRDNTEAFFGQGTRLTVV.

This clone showed up just a few times. The chain couples TRBV2 to TRBJ2-5; no firm D call. Trimming removed 5 bases from V and 2 bases from J, with 9 bases in between. Germline loops: CDR1 SNHLY, CDR2 FYNNEI. CDR3 length equals 13 residues. The CDR3 reads CASSLVVQETQYF. The CDR3 nucleotides read TGTGCCAGCAGTCTAGTCGTGCAAGAGACCCAGTACTTC. The whole variable domain, filled in from reference TRBV2 and TRBJ2-5, reads EPEVTQTPSHQVTQMGQEVILRCVPISNHLYFYWYRQILGQKVEFLVSFYNNEISEKSEIFDDQFSVERPDGSNFTLKIRSTKLEDSAMYFCASSLVVQETQYFGPGTRLLVL.

The chain has TRBV6-5 and TRBJ1-2, with a possible D match to TRBD1 (6 bases). V lost 6 bases and J lost 4, with 12 bases in between. The V gene's germline CDR1 is MNHEY and CDR2 SVGAGI. This CDR3 is 13 amino acids long. The CDR3: CASRRQESYGYTF. CDR3 nucleotides: TGTGCCAGCAGACGACAGGAGTCCTATGGCTACACCTTC.

This clone was observed a handful of times. The chain employs TRBV6-1 and TRBJ1-2; TRBD1 aligns across 11 bases. The length of the CDR3 is 16 residues. Germline CDR1 is MNHNS and CDR2 is SASEGT. The trim removed 2 bases at V and 8 bases at J, leaving 10 bases unmatched. The CDR3 nucleotides read TGTGCCAGCAGTGAACGTCCATCCGGGACAGGGGGAGGCTACACCTTC. Protein: CASSERPSGTGGGYTF.

This clone was seen a few times. The chain is built from TRBV29-1 and TRBJ2-5; D may be TRBD1 (6 bases). This CDR3 region has 14 residues. CDR1 and CDR2 (germline): SQVTM, ANQGSEA. Trimming took 4 bases from V and 3 from J, leaving 15 bases between them. DNA for the CDR3: TGCAGCGTTGCTTTTGGGACAACCGAAGAGACCCAGTACTTC. This gives the protein CSVAFGTTEETQYF. The complete variable domain, with remaining parts taken from reference TRBV29-1 and TRBJ2-5, reads SAVISQKPSRDICQRGTSLTIQCQVDSQVTMMFWYRQQPGQSLTLIATANQGSEATYESGFVIDKFPISRPNLTFSTLTVSNMSPEDSSIYLCSVAFGTTEETQYFGPGTRLLVL.

This chain connects TRBV6-1 to TRBJ2-1; D unresolved. CDR3 size: 13 residues. The V end lost 7 bases, the J end lost 6 bases, and 13 bases lay between the germline ends. Per the germline V gene, CDR1 is MNHNS and CDR2 is SASEGT. For the CDR3, the DNA is TGTGCCAGCACCGCCCACCTATCCAATGAGCAGTTCTTC. Its translation is CASTAHLSNEQFF.

The V gene is TRBV29-1, the J gene TRBJ2-3; 8 bases line up with TRBD1. This CDR3 spans 13 amino acids. CDR1 SQVTM and CDR2 ANQGSEA come from the germline V gene. J gave up 2 bases and V 8 bases, and 6 bases lay outside the gene matches. The chain's CDR3 is CSFDRGPTDTQYF. CDR3 nucleotides: TGCAGCTTCGACAGGGGCCCCACAGATACGCAGTATTTT.

V is TRBV5-1 and J is TRBJ1-1; D uncertain. Germline assignment: CDR1 SGHRS and CDR2 YFSETQ. V was shortened by 0 bases and J by 6 bases, with 15 bases between the two germline ends. The CDR3 spans 15 residues. DNA for the CDR3: TGCGCCAGCAGCTTGGGTACCGACGTTGGGGCTGAAGCTTTCTTT. It codes for CASSLGTDVGAEAFF.

The chain uses TRBV15 and TRBJ1-6, with a tentative D call TRBD1 (6 bases). The germline gives CDR1 LNHNV, CDR2 YYDKDF (reference sequence). Trimming shortened V by 0 bases and J by 10 bases, and 13 bases separated the two germline ends. The CDR3 contains 15 residues. The CDR3 bases are TGTGCCACCAGCAGAGAGGGGACAAGACTATCACCCCTCCACTTT. Protein sequence: CATSREGTRLSPLHF.

This clone was recorded a few times. The chain carries TRBV23-1 and TRBJ1-5, with D perhaps matching TRBD1 (6 bases). TRBV23-1 is treated as an ORF (open reading frame) with a function not yet certain. CDR3 length: 19 amino acids. The V and J ends lost 11 bases and 5 bases respectively, with 34 bases between them. The DNA for the CDR3 is TGCGCCTCCCAATCCAATAGGGACACTAGCTCAGGGGTGGATCAGCCCCAGCATTTT. Translating gives CASQSNRDTSSGVDQPQHF.

V usage is TRBV6-1 and J usage is TRBJ2-3; unclear D gene. The CDR3 extends over 15 amino acids. The V and J ends lost 4 bases and 6 bases respectively, with 17 bases between them. Germline V gene sequence: CDR1 MNHNS, CDR2 SASEGT. The CDR3, as DNA: TGTGCCAGCAGTGGGTCAGTGTCCTTTGTGGATACGCAGTATTTT. Its protein product is CASSGSVSFVDTQYF.

The rearrangement links TRBV6-5 to TRBJ2-2; no clear D. Trimming removed 0 bases from V and 0 bases from J, with 8 bases in between. Germline V lookup: CDR1 MNHEY, CDR2 SVGAGI. The CDR3 length is 16 residues. The CDR3 sequence: CASSYSGIANTGELFF. The CDR3 DNA follows: TGTGCCAGCAGTTACTCGGGCATCGCGAACACCGGGGAGCTGTTTTTT.

A few counts support this clone. V usage is TRBV30 and J usage is TRBJ2-6; D gene unclear. Trimming left V 0 bases short and J 4 bases short, with 10 bases between. Germline assignment: CDR1 GTSNPN and CDR2 SVGIG (reference sequence). The CDR3 runs 15 residues. Here the CDR3 reads CAWSVVGYGANVLTF. The CDR3 DNA is TGTGCCTGGAGTGTAGTGGGGTACGGGGCCAACGTCCTGACTTTC.